Below are 32 T cell receptor beta chains sequenced from a single sample in a study of blood T cells in healthy people across ages. Next came a second PCR, run for about 6 to 11 cycles, which used a sample-barcoded 5' primer along with a J-beta primer mix. TCRdb reprocessed the 5' RACE reads via MiXCR and lists one record per CDR3 protein. Of about 1.6 million distinct CDR3 sequences detected, 34% appear once; the ten largest clones hold about 11%. Sequences were obtained from blood. The receptors come from a woman in her thirties in good health.

The rearrangement joins TRBV6-1 to TRBJ2-3; D is possibly TRBD2 (5 bases). CDR3 size: 14 residues. The ends were cut back, 11 bases at V and 4 bases at J, with 19 bases in the middle. Per the germline V gene, CDR1 is MNHNS and CDR2 is SASEGT. The CDR3 DNA follows: TGTGCCCGGGCAGGCAGTCATAGCGCAGATACGCAGTATTTT. The encoded protein is CARAGSHSADTQYF.

This clonotype was detected many times. The gene calls are TRBV7-3 and TRBJ2-6, with D possibly TRBD1 on 6 matching bases. This CDR3 has 16 residues. V was shortened by 2 bases and J by 2 bases, with 10 bases between the two germline ends. The germline CDR1 and CDR2 sequences are SGHTA and FQGTGA. CDR3 sequence: CASSLFRGPGANVLTF. The CDR3 nucleotides read TGTGCCAGCAGCTTATTCAGGGGTCCTGGGGCCAACGTCCTGACTTTC.

Comment on this clonotype: Just one base apart from a much larger clone, this may be a read error. The chain combines TRBV3-1 with TRBJ2-3; D is unresolved. Germline V gene lookup returns CDR1 LGHDT and CDR2 YNNKEL (reference sequence). V was shortened by 0 bases and J by 1 base, with 17 bases between the two germline ends. The CDR3 runs 18 residues. The CDR3 nucleotides read TGTGCCAGCAGCCAAGAGGGTAGCAGGTACCAGCGCACAGATACGCAGTATTTT. Translation: CASSQEGSRYQRTDTQYF.

The V call is TRBV2, the J call TRBJ2-3, with D tentatively TRBD2 (6 bases). CDR1 and CDR2 from the germline V gene are SNHLY and FYNNEI. Trimming removed 5 bases from V and 2 bases from J, with 17 bases in between. CDR3 length: 16 amino acids. The CDR3 coding sequence is TGTGCCAGCAGTTTGAGGCGGGGTGGGCTCACAGATACGCAGTATTTT. Protein sequence: CASSLRRGGLTDTQYF.

The V call is TRBV20-1, the J call TRBJ2-1, with D hard to call. Germline V lookup: CDR1 DFQATT, CDR2 SNEGSKA (reference sequence). V lost 3 bases and J lost 7, with 10 bases in between. There are 12 residues in the CDR3. CDR3 DNA sequence: TGCAGTGCTAGCTGGGCTGGGAATGAGCAGTTCTTC. The encoded protein is CSASWAGNEQFF.

With respect to this clonotype: This sequence may be a read error, since a much larger clone differs from it by one base. Here the CDR3 reads CASSPTGTGANVRTF. As DNA, the CDR3 is TGTGCCAGCAGCCCGACGGGGACCGGGGCCAACGTCCGGACTTTC. The gene calls are TRBV25-1 and TRBJ2-6, with D possibly called TRBD1 or TRBD2 (5 bases each). This CDR3 contains 15 residues. CDR1 and CDR2 from the germline V gene are MGHDK and SYGVNS.

With regard to this clonotype: This sequence may be a read error, since a much larger clone differs from it by one base. This CDR3 fails to terminate in the conserved phenylalanine or tryptophan, so it likely reflects a read error. The rearrangement uses TRBV9 and TRBJ2-3, with a weak D call TRBD2 (5 bases). V lost 4 bases and J lost 1, with 7 bases in between. The germline V gene encodes CDR1 SGDLS and CDR2 YYNGEE. The CDR3 spans 13 residues. The CDR3 DNA reads as TGTGCCAGCAGCTGGCGGGGCACAGATACGCAGTATTTG. Translated: CASSWRGTDTQYL.

The genes are TRBV20-1 and TRBJ2-1; TRBD2 is a possible D gene (6 bases). The germline gives CDR1 DFQATT, CDR2 SNEGSKA (reference sequence). CDR3 length: 15 amino acids. V lost 0 bases and J lost 3, with 12 bases in between. The CDR3 region has the DNA TGCAGTGCTAGAGATATCGCCGGGAGCTACAATGAGCAGTTCTTC. Its protein product is CSARDIAGSYNEQFF.

The CDR3 region is CASSSYSTPNEKLFF. The DNA of the CDR3 is TGTGCCAGCAGTTCCTACAGTACCCCTAATGAAAAACTGTTTTTT. The chain uses TRBV12-3 or TRBV12-4 and TRBJ1-4, with unresolved D. Between the trimmed V and J ends, which lost 4 bases and 3 bases, there was a span of 12 bases. This CDR3 region has 15 residues.

Ten or more counts support this clonotype. This chain connects TRBV29-1 to TRBJ2-7; 10 bases map to TRBD1. This CDR3 comprises 16 residues. Germline lookup yields CDR1 SQVTM and CDR2 ANQGSEA. The junction had 10 bases not matched to a gene; V was cut back by 2 bases and J by 3 bases. In DNA, the CDR3 is TGCAGCGTTGAACTCCCTTGGACAGGGGGGAACTACGAGCAGTACTTC. Amino acid sequence: CSVELPWTGGNYEQYF.

The rearrangement links TRBV12-3 or TRBV12-4 to TRBJ2-2; D is perhaps TRBD2 (7 bases). The CDR3 runs 19 residues. V lost 7 bases and J 0 bases, leaving 24 bases between the germline ends. The CDR3 region has the DNA TGTGCCAGCACCCTGCCGAGGGGGGGTGTTAGGGCGAACACCGGGGAGCTGTTTTTT. Amino acid sequence: CASTLPRGGVRANTGELFF.

The rearrangement uses TRBV20-1 and TRBJ1-2; 8 positions agree with TRBD1. This CDR3 has 12 residues. The V and J ends lost 6 bases and 6 bases, in that order; junction bases with no gene match: 6. CDR1 and CDR2 from the germline V gene are DFQATT and SNEGSKA (reference sequence). This CDR3 reads CSAIQGGNGYTF. The CDR3 bases are TGCAGTGCAATACAGGGGGGAAATGGCTACACCTTC.

The chain has TRBV7-2 and TRBJ2-3; 9 bases agree with TRBD1. The CDR3 sequence is 15 residues long. Germline V gives CDR1 SGHTA, CDR2 FQGNSA. The V gene end was trimmed by 3 bases and the J gene end by 4 bases; junction bases not matched to a gene: 5. The CDR3 sequence is CASSFEDRGSDTQYF. In DNA form, the CDR3 reads TGTGCCAGCAGCTTTGAGGACAGGGGCTCAGATACGCAGTATTTT.

The V gene is TRBV4-1, the J gene TRBJ2-2; a possible D gene is TRBD2 (5 bases). This CDR3 contains 16 residues. V dropped 6 bases and J dropped 4 bases, with 18 bases sitting between them. Per germline, CDR1 MGHRA and CDR2 YSYEKL. CDR3 nucleotide sequence: TGCGCCAGCAGTCCGAGGAGCAGACGGGGCACCGGGGAGCTGTTTTTT. Amino acid sequence: CASSPRSRRGTGELFF.

The chain joins TRBV7-2 to TRBJ1-2; TRBD1 matches at 10 bases. This CDR3 comprises 16 residues. Germline values: CDR1 SGHTA, CDR2 FQGNSA. V shed 5 bases and J 3 bases; nucleotides not matched to a gene: 9. In nucleotides, the CDR3 is TGTGCCAGCAGCATAGGACAGGGGGTGGGGTACTATGGCTACACCTTC. Protein: CASSIGQGVGYYGYTF.

CDR3 residues: CASSLGYQGNYGYTF. The CDR3 DNA follows: TGCGCCAGCAGCTTGGGGTATCAGGGGAACTATGGCTACACCTTC. J is TRBJ1-2 and V is TRBV5-1; perhaps TRBD1 as D (6 bases). The germline gives CDR1 SGHRS, CDR2 YFSETQ. The germline V and J ends were trimmed by 0 bases and 2 bases, with 11 bases remaining between them. This CDR3 region has 15 residues.

Note on this clonotype: This clone may be a read error of a much larger clone one base away. The chain employs TRBV4-1 and TRBJ2-7; TRBD2 is a possible D gene (5 bases). The CDR3 runs 13 residues. Per germline, CDR1 MGHRA and CDR2 YSYEKL. This CDR3 is CVSSQGRLGEQYF. DNA of the CDR3: TGCGTCAGCAGCCAAGGGAGACTGGGGGAGCAGTACTTC.

This clonotype appeared a few times. V and J are TRBV12-3 or TRBV12-4 and TRBJ2-5; D possibly corresponds to TRBD1 (5 bases). The CDR3 runs to 15 residues. The ends were cut back, 3 bases at V and 5 bases at J, with 16 bases in the middle. In DNA form, the CDR3 reads TGTGCCAGCAGTTTTGGTTGGGGCCCCCTGGAGACCCAGTACTTC. Protein: CASSFGWGPLETQYF.

The rearrangement joins TRBV20-1 to TRBJ2-3, with TRBD2 matching 8 bases. Germline V gene data show CDR1 as DFQATT and CDR2 as SNEGSKA (reference sequence). The CDR3 totals 17 residues. V lost 5 bases and J lost 0; bases outside the gene matches: 13. CDR3 in amino acids: CSAVPGLETSSTDTQYF. In DNA form, the CDR3 reads TGCAGTGCTGTTCCGGGACTAGAGACTTCTAGCACAGATACGCAGTATTTT.

The chain combines TRBV12-3 or TRBV12-4 with TRBJ2-7; D uncertain. CDR3 length: 13 amino acids. The V end was cut by 6 bases, the J end by 3 bases, with 12 bases between. In nucleotides, the CDR3 is TGTGCCAGCAGCCGCAGTAGGATCTACGAGCAGTACTTC. It yields the protein CASSRSRIYEQYF.

This clonotype has just one count. V and J are TRBV7-8 and TRBJ2-7; TRBD1 is a possible D gene (8 bases). With 4 bases removed from V and 3 bases from J, the gap between germline ends came to 28 bases. Germline-derived CDR1 and CDR2 are SGHVS and FQNEAQ. The CDR3 has 19 residues. CDR3 in DNA: TGTGCCAGCAGCTCAGCGCCCAGGGGGCTGGCTAGCGGAAACTACGAGCAGTACTTC. Its protein is CASSSAPRGLASGNYEQYF.

V gene TRBV18 combines with J gene TRBJ2-1; 8 nucleotides align to TRBD1. Germline trimming cut 5 bases from V and 4 bases from J; bases unmatched to any gene: 10. There are 16 residues in the CDR3. Per the germline V gene, CDR1 is KGHSH and CDR2 is LQKENI. CDR3 coding DNA: TGTGCCAGCTCAGCCGACAGGGGTGGCCTTTACAATGAGCAGTTCTTC. This codes for CASSADRGGLYNEQFF.

Relative to its sample, this clonotype is medium-sized. The chain links TRBV27 to TRBJ2-1, with D possibly TRBD2 on 6 matching bases. Trimming removed 7 bases at V and 5 bases at J, with 15 bases between. This CDR3 is built from 14 residues. The germline V gene has CDR1 MNHEY and CDR2 SMNVEV (reference sequence). The CDR3 sequence is CASTAGTSNNEQFF. The DNA of the CDR3 is TGTGCCAGCACGGCGGGAACGTCCAACAATGAGCAGTTCTTC.

This chain's CDR3 is CASSEEHGFYYEQYF. CDR3 sequence (DNA): TGTGCCAGCAGTGAAGAGCACGGGTTTTACTACGAGCAGTACTTC. This sequence joins TRBV6-1 and TRBJ2-1; no definite D call. The DNA end is more similar to TRBJ2-7, so the J call may be wrong. Per the germline V gene, CDR1 is MNHNS and CDR2 is SASEGT. CDR3 length equals 15 residues.

This clonotype was picked up a small number of times. The chain recombines TRBV11-2 with TRBJ2-6, with D hard to call. Per the germline V gene, CDR1 is SGHAT and CDR2 is FQNNGV. Trimming removed 5 bases from V and 4 bases from J, with 9 bases in between. CDR3 size: 14 residues. The CDR3 region is CASSENLGANVLTF. CDR3 bases: TGTGCCAGCAGCGAAAATTTAGGGGCCAACGTCCTGACTTTC.

This clonotype was detected only a few times. The chain recombines TRBV5-1 with TRBJ2-2; a weak D match, TRBD2 (5 bases). CDR1 SGHRS and CDR2 YFSETQ come from the germline V gene. There are 16 residues in the CDR3. Trimming removed 4 bases at V and 3 bases at J, with 16 bases between. CDR3 in amino acids: CASSHEGPRDTGELFF. The CDR3 bases are TGCGCCAGCAGCCATGAAGGCCCGCGGGACACCGGGGAGCTGTTTTTT.

This clonotype was counted only a few times. The chain carries TRBV2 and TRBJ2-1; 8 bases align to TRBD2. The CDR3 is 15 residues long. Germline V lookup: CDR1 SNHLY, CDR2 FYNNEI. V was pared by 8 bases and J by 4 bases, with 10 bases of the junction left unmatched. This chain's CDR3 is CASSPVSGSYNEQFF. The CDR3 DNA reads as TGTGCCAGCTCACCAGTAAGCGGGAGTTACAATGAGCAGTTCTTC.

This clonotype was recorded once. The gene calls are TRBV3-1 and TRBJ1-5; 8 nucleotides align to TRBD1. CDR3 length: 18 amino acids. Germline assignment: CDR1 LGHDT and CDR2 YNNKEL (reference sequence). J was trimmed by 1 base and V by 5 bases; bases with no gene match: 13. The CDR3 DNA reads as TGTGCCAGCAGCGCCCGCCCTCGGACAGGGAGGAGCAATCAGCCCCAGCATTTT. Its translation: CASSARPRTGRSNQPQHF. Using reference TRBV3-1 and TRBJ1-5 for the parts outside the CDR3, the full variable domain is DTAVSQTPKYLVTQMGNDKSIKCEQNLGHDTMYWYKQDSKKFLKIMFSYNNKELIINETVPNRFSPKSPDKAHLNLHINSLELGDSAVYFCASSARPRTGRSNQPQHFGDGTRLSIL.

CDR3 nucleotide sequence: TGCAGTGCCTTAGACAGAATACTGAACACTGAAGCTTTCTTT. Encoded protein: CSALDRILNTEAFF. The chain has TRBV20-1 and TRBJ1-1; TRBD1 might be the D (5 bases). V lost 6 bases and J lost 0, with 14 bases in between. This CDR3 comprises 14 residues. The germline V gene has CDR1 DFQATT and CDR2 SNEGSKA (reference sequence).

Many counts were recorded for this clonotype. The V and J genes are TRBV29-1 and TRBJ1-2; unclear D gene. Deletions cut 4 bases from V and 0 bases from J, with 12 bases between. This CDR3 has 14 amino acids. Germline CDR1 SQVTM, CDR2 ANQGSEA. The CDR3 is CSVAFPYSNYGYTF. CDR3 DNA sequence: TGCAGCGTTGCTTTTCCCTACTCTAACTATGGCTACACCTTC.

Notes on this clonotype: A single base separates this from a much larger clone, so it may be a read error. This CDR3 is CSALTSGSSYNGQFF. The DNA of the CDR3 is TGCAGTGCCCTGACTAGCGGGAGCTCCTACAATGGGCAGTTCTTC. The chain uses TRBV20-1 and TRBJ2-1; 12 bases agree with TRBD2. CDR3 length equals 15 residues. In germline, CDR1 is DFQATT, CDR2 SNEGSKA (reference sequence).

V is TRBV28 and J is TRBJ2-7, with D possibly being TRBD2 (7 bases). V shed 11 bases and J shed 6 bases, with 17 bases lying between them. CDR1 is MDHEN, CDR2 SYDVKM, per germline. The CDR3 length is 12 residues. The CDR3 DNA sequence: TGTGCCCTGGGGGGGGCCTTTGGCGAGCAGTACTTC. Translating it yields CALGGAFGEQYF.